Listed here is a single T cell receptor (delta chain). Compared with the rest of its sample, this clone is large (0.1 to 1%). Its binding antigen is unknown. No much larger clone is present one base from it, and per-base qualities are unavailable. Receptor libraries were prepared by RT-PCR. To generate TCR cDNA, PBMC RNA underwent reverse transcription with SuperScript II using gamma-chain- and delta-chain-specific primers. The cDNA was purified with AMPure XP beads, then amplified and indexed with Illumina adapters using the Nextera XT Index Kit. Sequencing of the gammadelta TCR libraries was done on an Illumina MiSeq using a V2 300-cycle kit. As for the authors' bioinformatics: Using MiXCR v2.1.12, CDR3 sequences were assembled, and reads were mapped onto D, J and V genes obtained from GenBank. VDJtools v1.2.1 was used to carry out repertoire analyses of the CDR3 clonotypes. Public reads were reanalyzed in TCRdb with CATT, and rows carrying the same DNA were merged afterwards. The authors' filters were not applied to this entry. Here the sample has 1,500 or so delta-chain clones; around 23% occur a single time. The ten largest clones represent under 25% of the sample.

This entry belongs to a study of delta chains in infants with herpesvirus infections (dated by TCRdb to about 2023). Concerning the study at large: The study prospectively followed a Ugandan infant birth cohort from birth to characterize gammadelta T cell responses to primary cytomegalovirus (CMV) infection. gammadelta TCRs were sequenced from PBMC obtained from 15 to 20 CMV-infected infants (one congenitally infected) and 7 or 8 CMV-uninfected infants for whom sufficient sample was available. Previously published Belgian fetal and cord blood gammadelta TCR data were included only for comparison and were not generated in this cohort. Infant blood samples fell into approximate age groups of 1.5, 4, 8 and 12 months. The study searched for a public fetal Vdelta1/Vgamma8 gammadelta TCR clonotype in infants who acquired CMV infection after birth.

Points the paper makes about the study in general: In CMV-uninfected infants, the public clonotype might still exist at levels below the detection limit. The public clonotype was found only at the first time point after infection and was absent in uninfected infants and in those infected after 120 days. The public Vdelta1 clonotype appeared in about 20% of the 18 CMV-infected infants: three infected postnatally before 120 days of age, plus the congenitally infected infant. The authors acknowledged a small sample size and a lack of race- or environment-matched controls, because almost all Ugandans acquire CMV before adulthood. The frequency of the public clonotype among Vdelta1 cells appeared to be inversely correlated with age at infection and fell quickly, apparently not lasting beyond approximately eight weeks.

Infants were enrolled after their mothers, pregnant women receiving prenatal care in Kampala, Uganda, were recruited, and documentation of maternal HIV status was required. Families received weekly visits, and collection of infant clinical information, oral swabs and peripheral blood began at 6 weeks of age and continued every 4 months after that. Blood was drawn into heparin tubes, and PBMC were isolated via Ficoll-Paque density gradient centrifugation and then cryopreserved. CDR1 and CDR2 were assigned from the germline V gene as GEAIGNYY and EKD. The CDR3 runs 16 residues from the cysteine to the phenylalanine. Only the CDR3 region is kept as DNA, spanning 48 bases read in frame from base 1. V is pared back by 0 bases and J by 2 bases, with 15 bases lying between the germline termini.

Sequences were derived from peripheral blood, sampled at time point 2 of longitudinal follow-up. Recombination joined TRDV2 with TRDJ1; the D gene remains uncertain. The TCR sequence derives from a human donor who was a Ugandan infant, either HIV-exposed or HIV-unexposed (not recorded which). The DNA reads TGTGCCTGTGACACCGGATGGCCAAGGGGTACCGATAAACTCATCTTT. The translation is CACDTGWPRGTDKLIF.